Below are 13 T cell receptor beta chains sequenced from a single sample in a study of T cells in Graves' hyperthyroidism and ophthalmopathy. RNA transcripts provided the source from which TCR beta CDR3 regions were amplified. Initially, a first-round RT-PCR of the TCR CDR3 employed the HTBI primer set. From the multiplex PCR reads, TCRdb called clonotypes with MiXCR, one entry per CDR3 protein. Of approximately 220,000 distinct CDR3 sequences detected, about a sixth appear once; the ten largest clones hold about 41%. The source material was blood. The receptors here all came from a man aged 35 to 55 with Graves' hyperthyroidism.

This clonotype was counted ten times or more. The V call is TRBV5-1, the J call TRBJ2-5; 9 bases line up with TRBD2. The CDR3 runs 16 residues. Germline CDR1 reads SGHRS; CDR2 reads YFSETQ. Trimming took 4 bases from V and 5 from J; bases not matched to a gene: 12. The CDR3 coding sequence is TGCGCCAGCAGCCCCGCGGTGAGCGGGGGGATGGAGACCCAGTACTTC. This gives the protein CASSPAVSGGMETQYF.

This clonotype was observed a few times. This chain's CDR3 is CASSVVPEETQYF. In nucleotides, the CDR3 is TGTGCCAGCAGCGTAGTACCCGAAGAGACCCAGTACTTC. This chain joins TRBV9 and TRBJ2-5; no clear D gene. CDR1 is SGDLS and CDR2 is YYNGEE in the germline V gene. The CDR3 consists of 13 residues. V was shortened by 0 bases and J by 3 bases, with 6 bases between the two germline ends.

This clonotype appeared many times. Here the CDR3 DNA reads TGTGCCATCAGTGAGTTCGAGGGTACTTCCTACGAGCAGTACTTC. Residues: CAISEFEGTSYEQYF. V usage is TRBV10-3 and J usage is TRBJ2-7, with D possibly being TRBD2 (5 bases). CDR1 ENHRY and CDR2 SYGVKD come from the germline V gene. The V end was cut by 1 base, the J end by 1 base, with 11 bases between. The CDR3 contains 15 residues.

This clonotype was counted ten times or more. The chain links TRBV7-9 to TRBJ1-2; D ambiguous. The CDR3 contains 13 residues. Germline V gives CDR1 SEHNR, CDR2 FQNEAQ (reference sequence). With 5 bases removed from V and 4 bases from J, the gap between germline ends came to 11 bases. The CDR3 region has the DNA TGTGCCAGCAGCCCCGATGGATTCTATGGCTACACCTTC. Its translation is CASSPDGFYGYTF.

This clonotype was detected ten times or more. V usage is TRBV28 and J usage is TRBJ2-7; TRBD2 might be the D (5 bases). The CDR3 is made up of 14 amino acids. Germline CDR1 reads MDHEN; CDR2 reads SYDVKM. Trimming left V 4 bases short and J 1 base short, with 11 bases between. For the CDR3, the DNA is TGTGCCAGCAGTTATAGCGCACTATCCTACGAGCAGTACTTC. It translates to CASSYSALSYEQYF.

This clonotype was seen ten or more times. The chain combines TRBV6-1 with TRBJ2-7; TRBD1 aligns across 11 bases. The V and J ends lost 6 bases and 7 bases, in that order; junction bases with no gene match: 11. This CDR3 is 15 amino acids long. CDR1 and CDR2 from the germline V gene are MNHNS and SASEGT. This CDR3 reads CASRTRGGQGGEQYF. CDR3 in DNA: TGTGCCAGCAGAACAAGGGGGGGACAGGGGGGTGAGCAGTACTTC.

At least ten counts were recorded for this clonotype. This rearrangement joins TRBV7-2 to TRBJ2-1, with D tentatively TRBD2 (5 bases). Trimming removed 5 bases at V and 5 bases at J, with 10 bases between. The CDR3 contains 13 residues. Per the germline V gene, CDR1 is SGHTA and CDR2 is FQGNSA. This chain's CDR3 is CASSILLDNEQFF. CDR3 nucleotide sequence: TGTGCCAGCAGCATACTACTAGACAATGAGCAGTTCTTC.

This clonotype was seen a few times. CDR3 region: CASSLSAGYQETQYF. CDR3 bases: TGTGCCAGCAGCTTAAGTGCCGGATACCAAGAGACCCAGTACTTC. J is TRBJ2-5 and V is TRBV7-3; D not resolved. CDR3 length: 15 amino acids. Trimming took off 1 base at V and 0 bases at J, with 9 bases between the two ends. Germline CDR1 is SGHTA and CDR2 is FQGTGA.

This clonotype has at least ten counts. V is TRBV20-1 and J is TRBJ2-5, with D perhaps being TRBD1 or TRBD2 (5 bases each). CDR1 and CDR2 (germline): DFQATT, SNEGSKA (reference sequence). Trimming pared 4 bases from V and 3 bases from J, leaving 21 bases between. The CDR3 is 16 amino acids. The CDR3 reads CSAIDSSGQLEETQYF. CDR3 nucleotides: TGCAGTGCTATCGACAGTTCGGGGCAGTTAGAAGAGACCCAGTACTTC.

In this sample, this clonotype turned up many times. This chain links TRBV30 with TRBJ2-4; D might be TRBD1 (5 bases). The V gene's germline CDR1 is GTSNPN and CDR2 SVGIG (reference sequence). With 4 bases removed from V and 8 bases from J, the gap between germline ends came to 21 bases. This CDR3 has 15 residues. Here the CDR3 reads CAWTTRQKILDIQYF. The CDR3 DNA sequence: TGTGCCTGGACAACTCGACAGAAAATCTTGGACATTCAGTACTTC.

This clonotype was seen many times. J is TRBJ2-7 and V is TRBV11-3; D is ambiguous. Germline V CDR1 and CDR2: SGHNT, YENEEA. CDR3 length equals 14 residues. Trimming took 5 bases from V and 6 from J, leaving 17 bases between them. CDR3: CASSPHGRHPEQYF. CDR3 coding DNA: TGTGCCAGCAGCCCCCACGGCAGGCATCCCGAGCAGTACTTC.

Ten or more counts support this clonotype. This rearrangement joins TRBV5-1 to TRBJ2-7; weak D call: TRBD1 (5 bases). Germline V gene data show CDR1 as SGHRS and CDR2 as YFSETQ. Trimming removed 4 bases from V and 4 bases from J, with 18 bases in between. This CDR3 is built from 15 residues. CDR3 loop: CASSPRGDRPYEQYF. Written as DNA, the CDR3 is TGCGCCAGCAGCCCCAGAGGAGACAGACCATACGAGCAGTACTTC.

This clonotype came up a few times. The CDR3 loop is CASSTGTVYEQYF. CDR3 in DNA: TGTGCCAGTAGTACCGGGACAGTCTACGAGCAGTACTTC. The chain joins TRBV19 to TRBJ2-7; TRBD1 matches at 7 bases. Per germline, CDR1 LNHDA and CDR2 SQIVND (reference sequence). The CDR3 covers 13 residues. With 4 bases clipped from V and 3 bases from J, the junction kept 3 bases outside the gene matches.